This T cell receptor (beta chain) was documented in a study of Ad26.COV2.S vaccination and SARS-CoV-2 variants. From germline, CDR1 is MNHEY and CDR2 SVGAGI. Unmatched junction bases numbered 3, after V lost 4 bases and J lost 5 bases. The CDR3 is 13 amino acids. Documented treatment: about 20 received Ad26.COV2.S at low or high dose, single or two shots; roughly five received placebo; per-sample allocation not given. Following the first vaccine or placebo injection, samples were taken on day 63. Measured with immunoSEQ multiplex PCR; TCRdb has only the in-frame clones, and not every one. The sample lists about 680,000 clones, 89% seen once, with roughly 1.5% in the top ten.

The source material was peripheral blood, sampled in a trial of Ad26.COV2.S vaccine versus placebo. This sequence was found in a person aged 18-65 years who received the Ad26.COV2.S COVID-19 vaccine or a placebo. The chain has TRBV6-5 and TRBJ2-7; 9 bases fit TRBD1. The CDR3 spells CASSSGTGNEQYF. Written as DNA, the CDR3 is TGTGCCAGCAGTTCCGGGACAGGGAACGAGCAGTACTTC.